This T cell receptor beta chain was profiled in a study of blood T cell repertoires in COVID-19. Germline CDR1 SGHNT, CDR2 YYREEE (reference sequence). This CDR3 has 14 residues. Trimming pared 0 bases from V and 2 bases from J, leaving 7 bases between. TCRdb's copy holds only in-frame clones and misses some; the assay was immunoSEQ multiplex PCR. There are 150,000 to 200,000 clones in the sample; approximately 90% occur only once, and 20% to 25% lies in the top ten. Participant-reported clinical history was the basis for cohort assignment. This clone was observed a few times. The chain couples TRBV5-4 to TRBJ2-3, with D tentatively TRBD2 (6 bases). This receptor was obtained from a woman aged 35 to 49 in a cohort exposed to, infected with or recovered from COVID-19 (not recorded which). Specimen: PBMCs or T cells enriched from blood (not recorded which). CDR3 amino acids: CASSLGLDTDTQYF. CDR3 in DNA: TGTGCCAGCAGCTTGGGACTAGACACAGATACGCAGTATTTT. Supplemented by reference TRBV5-4 and TRBJ2-3, the full variable domain reads ETGVTQSPTHLIKTRGQQVTLRCSSQSGHNTVSWYQQALGQGPQFIFQYYREEENGRGNFPPRFSGLQFPNYSSELNVNALELDDSALYLCASSLGLDTDTQYFGPGTRLTVL.